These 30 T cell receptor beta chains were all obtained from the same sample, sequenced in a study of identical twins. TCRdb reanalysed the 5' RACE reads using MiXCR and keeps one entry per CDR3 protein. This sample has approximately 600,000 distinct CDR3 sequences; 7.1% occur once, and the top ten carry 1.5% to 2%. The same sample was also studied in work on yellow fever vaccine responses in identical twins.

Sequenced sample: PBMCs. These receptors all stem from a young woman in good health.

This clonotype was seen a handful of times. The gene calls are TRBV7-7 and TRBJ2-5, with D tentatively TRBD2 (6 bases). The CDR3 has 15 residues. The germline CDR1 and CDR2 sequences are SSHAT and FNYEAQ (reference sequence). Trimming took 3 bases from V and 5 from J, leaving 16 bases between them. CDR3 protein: CASSFSGLRGETQYF. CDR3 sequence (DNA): TGTGCCAGCAGCTTCTCGGGGTTACGGGGGGAGACCCAGTACTTC.

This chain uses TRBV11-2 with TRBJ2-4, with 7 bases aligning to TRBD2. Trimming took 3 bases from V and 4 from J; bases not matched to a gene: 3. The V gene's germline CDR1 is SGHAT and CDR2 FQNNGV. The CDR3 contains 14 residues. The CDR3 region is CASSFGGGKNIQYF. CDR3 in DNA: TGTGCCAGCAGCTTTGGGGGGGGGAAAAACATTCAGTACTTC. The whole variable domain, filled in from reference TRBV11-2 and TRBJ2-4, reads EAGVAQSPRYKIIEKRQSVAFWCNPISGHATLYWYQQILGQGPKLLIQFQNNGVVDDSQLPKDRFSAERLKGVDSTLKIQPAKLEDSAVYLCASSFGGGKNIQYFGAGTRLSVL.

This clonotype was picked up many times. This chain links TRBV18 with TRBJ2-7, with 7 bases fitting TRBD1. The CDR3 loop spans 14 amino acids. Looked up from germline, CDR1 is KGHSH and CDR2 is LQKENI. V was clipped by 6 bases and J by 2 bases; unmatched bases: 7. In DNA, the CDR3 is TGTGCCAGCTCCTCTAAAACAGGGGCCTACGAGCAGTACTTC. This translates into CASSSKTGAYEQYF.

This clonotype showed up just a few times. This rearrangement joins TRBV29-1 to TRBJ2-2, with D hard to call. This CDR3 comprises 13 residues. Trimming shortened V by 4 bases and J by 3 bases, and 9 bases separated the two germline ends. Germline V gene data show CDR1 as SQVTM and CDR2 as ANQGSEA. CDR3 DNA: TGCAGCGTTGCCCAGGTTGACACCGGGGAGCTGTTTTTT. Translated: CSVAQVDTGELFF.

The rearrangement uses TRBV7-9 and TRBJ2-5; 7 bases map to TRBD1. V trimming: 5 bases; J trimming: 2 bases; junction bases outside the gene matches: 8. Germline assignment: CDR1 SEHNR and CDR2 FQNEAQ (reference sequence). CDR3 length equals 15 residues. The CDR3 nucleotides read TGTGCCAGCAGCACCGACAGGGCCATTCAAGAGACCCAGTACTTC. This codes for CASSTDRAIQETQYF.

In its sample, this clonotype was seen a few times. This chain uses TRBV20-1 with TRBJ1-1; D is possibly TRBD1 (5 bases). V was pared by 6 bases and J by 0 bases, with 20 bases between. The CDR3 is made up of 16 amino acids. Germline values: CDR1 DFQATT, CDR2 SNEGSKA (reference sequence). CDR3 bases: TGCAGTGCGCTTGTCCTATGGGGGGGGGTGAACACTGAAGCTTTCTTT. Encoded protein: CSALVLWGGVNTEAFF.

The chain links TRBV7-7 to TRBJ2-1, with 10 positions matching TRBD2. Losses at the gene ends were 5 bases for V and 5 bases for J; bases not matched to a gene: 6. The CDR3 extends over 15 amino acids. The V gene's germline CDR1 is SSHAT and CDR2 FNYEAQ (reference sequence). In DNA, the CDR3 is TGTGCCAGCAGCACCGGACTAGCGGCAAACAATGAGCAGTTCTTC. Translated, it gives CASSTGLAANNEQFF.

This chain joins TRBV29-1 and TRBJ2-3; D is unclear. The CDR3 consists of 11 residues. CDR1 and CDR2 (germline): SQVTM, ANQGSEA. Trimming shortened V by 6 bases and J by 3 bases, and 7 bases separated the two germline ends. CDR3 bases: TGCAGCGTGTCCGGGACAGATACGCAGTATTTT. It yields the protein CSVSGTDTQYF.

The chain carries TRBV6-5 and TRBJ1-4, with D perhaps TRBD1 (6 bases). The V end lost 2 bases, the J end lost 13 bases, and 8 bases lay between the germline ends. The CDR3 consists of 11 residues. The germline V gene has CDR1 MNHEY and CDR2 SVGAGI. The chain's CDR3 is CASSYAGALFF. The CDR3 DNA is TGTGCCAGCAGTTACGCAGGGGCACTGTTTTTT.

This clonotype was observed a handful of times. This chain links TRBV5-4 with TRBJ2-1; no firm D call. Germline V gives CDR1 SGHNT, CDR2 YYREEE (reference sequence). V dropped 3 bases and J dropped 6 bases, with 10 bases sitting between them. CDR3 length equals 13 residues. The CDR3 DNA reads TGTGCCAGCAGCTCGGCTCCGGGCAATGAGCAGTTCTTC. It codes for CASSSAPGNEQFF.

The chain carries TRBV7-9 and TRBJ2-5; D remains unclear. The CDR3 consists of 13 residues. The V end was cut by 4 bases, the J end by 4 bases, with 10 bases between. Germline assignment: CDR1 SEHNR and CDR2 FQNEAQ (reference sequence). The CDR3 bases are TGTGCCAGCAGCTCCCTTTATGGAGAGACCCAGTACTTC. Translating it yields CASSSLYGETQYF. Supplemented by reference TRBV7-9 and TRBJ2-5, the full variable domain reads DTGVSQNPRHKITKRGQNVTFRCDPISEHNRLYWYRQTLGQGPEFLTYFQNEAQLEKSRLLSDRFSAERPKGSFSTLEIQRTEQGDSAMYLCASSSLYGETQYFGPGTRLLVL.

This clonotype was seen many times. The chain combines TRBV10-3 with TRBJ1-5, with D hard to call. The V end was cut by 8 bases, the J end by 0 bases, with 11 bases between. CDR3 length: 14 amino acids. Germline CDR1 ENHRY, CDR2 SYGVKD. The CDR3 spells CAIGRYYSNQPQHF. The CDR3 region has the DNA TGTGCCATCGGCAGATATTATAGCAATCAGCCCCAGCATTTT.

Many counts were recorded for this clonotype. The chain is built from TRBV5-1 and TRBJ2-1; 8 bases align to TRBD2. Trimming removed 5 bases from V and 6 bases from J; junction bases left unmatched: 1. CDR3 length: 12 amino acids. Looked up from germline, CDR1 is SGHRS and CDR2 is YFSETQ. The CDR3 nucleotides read TGCGCCAGCAGTCGGGAGGGCAATGAGCAGTTCTTC. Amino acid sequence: CASSREGNEQFF.

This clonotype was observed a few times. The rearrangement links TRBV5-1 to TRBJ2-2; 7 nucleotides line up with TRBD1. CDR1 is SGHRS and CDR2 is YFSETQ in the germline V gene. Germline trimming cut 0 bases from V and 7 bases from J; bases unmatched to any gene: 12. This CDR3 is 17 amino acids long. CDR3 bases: TGCGCCAGCAGCTTGGAGCCGGACAGGCGGACACTCGGGGAGCTGTTTTTT. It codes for CASSLEPDRRTLGELFF.

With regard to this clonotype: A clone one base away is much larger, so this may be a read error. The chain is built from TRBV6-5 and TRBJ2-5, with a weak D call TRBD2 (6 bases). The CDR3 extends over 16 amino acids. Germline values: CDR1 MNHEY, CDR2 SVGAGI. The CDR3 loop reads CTSSYSTGEDQETQYF. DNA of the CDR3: TGTACCAGCAGTTACTCGACGGGGGAAGACCAAGAGACCCAGTACTTC.

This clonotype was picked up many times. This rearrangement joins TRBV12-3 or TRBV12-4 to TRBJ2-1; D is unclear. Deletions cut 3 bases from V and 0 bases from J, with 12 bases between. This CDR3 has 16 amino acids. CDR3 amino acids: CASSFLPKSSYNEQFF. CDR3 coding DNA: TGTGCCAGCAGTTTTTTGCCCAAAAGCTCCTACAATGAGCAGTTCTTC.

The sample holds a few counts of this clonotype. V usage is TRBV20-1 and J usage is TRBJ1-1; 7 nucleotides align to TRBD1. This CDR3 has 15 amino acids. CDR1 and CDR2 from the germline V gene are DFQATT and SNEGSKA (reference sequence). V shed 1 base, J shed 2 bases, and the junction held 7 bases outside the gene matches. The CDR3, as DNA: TGCAGTGCTAGAGTAAAGGGACAGCCAAACACTGAAGCTTTCTTT. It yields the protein CSARVKGQPNTEAFF.

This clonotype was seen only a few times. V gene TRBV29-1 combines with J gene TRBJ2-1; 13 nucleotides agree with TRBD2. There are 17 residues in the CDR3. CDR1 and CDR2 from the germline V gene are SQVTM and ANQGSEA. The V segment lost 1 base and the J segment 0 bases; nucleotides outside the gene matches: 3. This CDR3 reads CSVEGTSGGYSYNEQFF. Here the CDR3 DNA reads TGCAGCGTTGAAGGGACTAGCGGGGGCTACTCCTACAATGAGCAGTTCTTC.

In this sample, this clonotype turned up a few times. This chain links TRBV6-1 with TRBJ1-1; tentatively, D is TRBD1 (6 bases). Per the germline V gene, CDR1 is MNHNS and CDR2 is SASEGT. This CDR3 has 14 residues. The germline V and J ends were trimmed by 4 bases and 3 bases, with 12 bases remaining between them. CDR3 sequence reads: CASSGSGVDTEAFF. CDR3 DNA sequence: TGTGCCAGCAGTGGATCAGGGGTGGACACTGAAGCTTTCTTT.

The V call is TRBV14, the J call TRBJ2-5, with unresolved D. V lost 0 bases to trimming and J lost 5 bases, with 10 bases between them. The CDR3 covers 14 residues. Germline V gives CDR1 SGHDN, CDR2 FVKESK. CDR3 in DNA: TGTGCCAGCAGCCAAGAACCCGGGTTCGAGACCCAGTACTTC. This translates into CASSQEPGFETQYF.

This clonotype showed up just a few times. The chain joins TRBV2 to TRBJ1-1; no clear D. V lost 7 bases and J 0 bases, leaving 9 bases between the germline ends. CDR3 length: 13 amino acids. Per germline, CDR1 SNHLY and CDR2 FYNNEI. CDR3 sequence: CASTGNMNTEAFF. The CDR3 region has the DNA TGTGCCAGCACGGGGAATATGAACACTGAAGCTTTCTTT.

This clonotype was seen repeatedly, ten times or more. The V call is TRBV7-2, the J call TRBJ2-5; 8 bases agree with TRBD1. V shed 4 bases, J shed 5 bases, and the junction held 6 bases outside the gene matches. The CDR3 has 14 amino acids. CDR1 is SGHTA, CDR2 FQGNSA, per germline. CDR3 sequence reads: CASSYATGVETQYF. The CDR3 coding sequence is TGTGCCAGCAGCTATGCGACAGGGGTCGAGACCCAGTACTTC.

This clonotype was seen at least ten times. CDR3: CASSSPLNTEAFF. CDR3 nucleotide sequence: TGTGCCAGCAGTTCCCCCCTGAACACTGAAGCTTTCTTT. J is TRBJ1-1 and V is TRBV12-3 or TRBV12-4; D is unclear. V gave up 4 bases and J gave up 0 bases, with 6 bases separating them. The CDR3 loop spans 13 amino acids.

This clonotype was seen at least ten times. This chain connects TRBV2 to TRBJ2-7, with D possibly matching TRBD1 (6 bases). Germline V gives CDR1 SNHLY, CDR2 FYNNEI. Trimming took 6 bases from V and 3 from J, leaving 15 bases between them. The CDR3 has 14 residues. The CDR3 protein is CASSYFPQGYEQYV. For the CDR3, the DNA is TGTGCCAGCAGCTACTTCCCACAGGGCTACGAGCAGTACGTC.

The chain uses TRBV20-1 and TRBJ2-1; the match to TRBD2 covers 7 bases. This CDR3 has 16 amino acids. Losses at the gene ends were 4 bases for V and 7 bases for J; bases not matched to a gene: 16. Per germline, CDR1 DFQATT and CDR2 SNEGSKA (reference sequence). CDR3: CSAKKFGRQVVNEQFF. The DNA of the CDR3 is TGCAGTGCTAAAAAATTCGGGAGGCAGGTGGTTAATGAGCAGTTCTTC.

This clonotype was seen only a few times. The CDR3 sequence is CASSLSQGGIYGYTF. For the CDR3, the DNA is TGCGCCAGCAGCTTGTCTCAGGGTGGAATCTATGGCTACACCTTC. The chain joins TRBV5-1 to TRBJ1-2; D might be TRBD1 (5 bases). The V end was cut by 1 base, the J end by 4 bases, with 14 bases between. This CDR3 is 15 amino acids long. The germline CDR1 and CDR2 sequences are SGHRS and YFSETQ.

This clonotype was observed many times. CDR3 region: CASKSGFTDTQYF. DNA for the CDR3: TGTGCCAGCAAGTCGGGATTCACAGATACGCAGTATTTT. The V call is TRBV6-2 or TRBV6-3, the J call TRBJ2-3; TRBD2 is a possible D gene (5 bases). This CDR3 spans 13 amino acids. The V gene's germline CDR1 is MNHEY and CDR2 SVGEGT. The V end was cut by 7 bases, the J end by 2 bases, with 10 bases between.

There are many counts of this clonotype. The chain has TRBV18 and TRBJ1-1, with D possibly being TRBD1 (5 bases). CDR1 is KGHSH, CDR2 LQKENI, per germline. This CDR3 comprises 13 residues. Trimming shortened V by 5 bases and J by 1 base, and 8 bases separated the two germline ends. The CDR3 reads CASSAQGNTEAFF. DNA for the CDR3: TGTGCCAGCTCAGCCCAGGGGAACACTGAAGCTTTCTTT.

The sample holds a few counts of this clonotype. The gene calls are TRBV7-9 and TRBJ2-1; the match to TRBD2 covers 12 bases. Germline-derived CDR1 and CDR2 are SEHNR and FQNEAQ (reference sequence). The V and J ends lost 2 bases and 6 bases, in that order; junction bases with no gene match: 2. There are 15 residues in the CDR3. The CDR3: CASSLPSGGANEQFF. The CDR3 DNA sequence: TGTGCCAGCAGCTTACCTAGCGGGGGGGCCAATGAGCAGTTCTTC. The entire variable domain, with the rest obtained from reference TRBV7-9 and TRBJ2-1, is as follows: DTGVSQNPRHKITKRGQNVTFRCDPISEHNRLYWYRQTLGQGPEFLTYFQNEAQLEKSRLLSDRFSAERPKGSFSTLEIQRTEQGDSAMYLCASSLPSGGANEQFFGPGTRLTVL.

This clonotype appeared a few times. The CDR3 bases are TGTGCCAGCAGCATTCTAGCGGGGGTACCCACAGATACGCAGTATTTT. This codes for CASSILAGVPTDTQYF. The chain employs TRBV11-2 and TRBJ2-3; 10 bases map to TRBD2. The ends lost 5 bases at V and 2 bases at J; junction bases unmatched: 7. Germline V gives CDR1 SGHAT, CDR2 FQNNGV. This CDR3 spans 16 amino acids.